One T cell receptor (beta chain) is described in this entry. Its target is not known. Some clones are missing from TCRdb's copy, which holds only in-frame ones; the method was immunoSEQ multiplex PCR. Here the sample spans 150,000 to 200,000 clones, about 92% being singletons. These data originate in a study of T cell responses to AZD1222 COVID-19 vaccine. Overall study results and limits: Donors were largely white British and mainly female; clonal diversity was possibly underestimated. Every sample of the repertoires postdated the peak T cell response. With dominance at 160-218 and 743-854, vaccine-associated CD4 TCRs spanned spike. Spike-specific TCR breadth rose after two AZD1222 doses, and depth rose as well.

The CDR3 extends over 15 amino acids. V lost 4 bases to trimming and J lost 5 bases, with 18 bases between them. From germline, CDR1 is SGHVS and CDR2 FQNEAQ. Source: peripheral blood, taken on day 0 of AZD1222 vaccination. The rearrangement joins TRBV7-8 to TRBJ2-7, with D possibly matching TRBD2 (5 bases). This TCR derives from an adult in good health. The CDR3 sequence is CASSSLLVNLDEQYF. In DNA, the CDR3 is TGTGCCAGCAGCTCTCTACTAGTTAATCTGGACGAGCAGTACTTC.